This is a list of T cell receptor beta chains from one sample in a study of shared T cell receptors in the human thymus. Method: immunoSEQ multiplex PCR; TCRdb's copy keeps in-frame clones and lacks some. The repertoire has hundreds of thousands of clones, about 87% of them found once; the top ten carry roughly 0.0086%. The same sample was also used in a study of human thymus T cells.

Sequencing used thymocytes. These receptors were obtained from a boy younger than two with a congenital heart defect. CDR3s include the opening cysteine and the closing phenylalanine or tryptophan. D genes are given only for firm matches. The size of a clone is reported for some rows only, either as once, few or many, or as a class for expanded clones.

j_gene	abundance	d_gene	len	v_gene	CDR3aa	CDR3nt
TRBJ1-3	NA	TRBD1	17	TRBV28	CASSLNGTGGPGNTIYF	TGTGCCAGCAGTTTAAACGGAACAGGGGGCCCTGGAAACACCATATATTTT
TRBJ2-7	NA	NA	15	TRBV5-1	CASSLGSSDSYEQYF	TGCGCCAGCAGCTTGGGATCTAGCGACTCCTACGAGCAGTACTTC
TRBJ1-5	NA	NA	14	TRBV5-1	CASSPGEGHQPQHF	TGCGCCAGCAGCCCCGGGGAGGGCCATCAGCCCCAGCATTTT
TRBJ2-2	NA	NA	15	TRBV5-1	CASSPGAGETGELFF	TGCGCCAGCAGCCCGGGAGCTGGCGAGACCGGGGAGCTGTTTTTT
TRBJ2-1	NA	TRBD1	15	TRBV5-1	CASRSGTGDYNEQFF	TGCGCCAGCAGGTCCGGGACAGGGGATTACAATGAGCAGTTCTTC
TRBJ1-2	NA	TRBD1	16	TRBV5-1	CASSPHRRDRDHSYTF	TGCGCCAGCAGCCCACATAGGAGAGACAGGGATCACAGCTACACCTTC
TRBJ1-5	NA	NA	15	TRBV28	CASSFNNGGNQPQHF	TGTGCCAGCAGTTTTAACAACGGGGGGAATCAGCCCCAGCATTTT
TRBJ2-2	NA	TRBD2	18	TRBV28	CASSSTSTTSRNTGELFF	TGTGCCAGCAGTTCAACTTCTACGACTAGCAGGAACACCGGGGAGCTGTTTTTT
TRBJ2-2	NA	TRBD2	15	TRBV29-1	CSVGFERENTGELFF	TGCAGCGTTGGATTCGAGCGGGAAAACACCGGGGAGCTGTTTTTT
TRBJ1-3	few	NA	12	TRBV14	CASRQGKDTIYF	TGTGCCAGCAGACAGGGTAAGGACACCATATATTTT
TRBJ2-2	NA	NA	13	TRBV29-1	CSVEEGPKGELFF	TGCAGCGTTGAAGAGGGGCCGAAAGGGGAGCTGTTTTTT
TRBJ2-2	once	TRBD1	15	TRBV11-2	CASKTGTENTGELFF	TGTGCCAGCAAGACCGGGACAGAGAACACCGGGGAGCTGTTTTTT
TRBJ1-4	NA	NA	13	TRBV14	CASSQDLNEKLFF	TGTGCCAGCAGCCAAGATCTTAATGAAAAACTGTTTTTT
TRBJ2-1	NA	TRBD2	20	TRBV27	CASSLGGTSGRNGTYNEQFF	TGTGCCAGCAGTTTAGGAGGGACTAGCGGGAGAAATGGTACTTACAATGAGCAGTTCTTC
TRBJ2-5	NA	TRBD1	17	TRBV6-1	CASSEMGQGTSPKPQYF	TGTGCCAGCAGTGAAATGGGACAGGGGACCTCCCCCAAGCCCCAGTACTTC
TRBJ1-5	NA	NA	14	TRBV28	CASSSRGGQQPQHF	TGTGCCAGCAGTTCCCGGGGGGGTCAGCAGCCCCAGCATTTT
TRBJ1-2	NA	NA	15	TRBV15	CATSRDSNREGGYTF	TGTGCCACCAGCAGAGATTCGAACAGGGAGGGTGGCTACACCTTC
TRBJ2-7	NA	TRBD2	16	TRBV18	CASSLGLAGVSYEQYF	TGTGCCAGCTCACTCGGACTAGCGGGAGTATCCTACGAGCAGTACTTC
TRBJ1-4	NA	TRBD1	14	TRBV2	CASSGGTGEKKLFF	TGTGCCAGCAGTGGGGGGACAGGGGAGAAAAAACTGTTTTTT
TRBJ2-2	NA	TRBD2	21	TRBV10-2	CASRAAGVVPQSFRVTGELFF	TGCGCCAGCAGAGCAGCGGGAGTCGTTCCCCAATCCTTCCGGGTTACCGGGGAGCTGTTTTTT
TRBJ1-6	NA	NA	15	TRBV7-2	CASSRRGDADSPLHF	TGTGCCAGCAGCCGGCGGGGGGACGCGGATTCACCCCTCCACTTT
TRBJ1-1	NA	TRBD1	16	TRBV15	CATSREGTGKNTEAFF	TGTGCCACCAGCAGGGAGGGGACAGGGAAAAACACTGAAGCTTTCTTT
TRBJ2-1	once	TRBD2	18	TRBV5-1	CASSLYINAGGLHNEQFF	TGCGCCAGCAGCTTGTATATTAACGCGGGGGGGTTACACAATGAGCAGTTCTTC
TRBJ2-7	NA	TRBD1	14	TRBV30	CAWSNRDRGRGQYF	TGTGCCTGGAGTAACCGGGACAGGGGGCGCGGGCAGTACTTC
TRBJ2-4	NA	TRBD1	13	TRBV14	CASSPTGSGIQYF	TGTGCCAGCAGCCCGACAGGGTCGGGCATTCAGTACTTC
TRBJ1-5	NA	NA	13	TRBV18	CASSTQNNQPQHF	TGTGCCAGCTCAACCCAGAATAATCAGCCCCAGCATTTT
TRBJ1-1	NA	NA	16	TRBV5-1	CASSLVPTDRYTEAFF	TGCGCCAGCAGCTTGGTTCCCACTGACAGATACACTGAAGCTTTCTTT
TRBJ1-2	NA	TRBD1	17	TRBV27	CASSAPPYGTGTYGYTF	TGTGCCAGCAGCGCACCGCCCTACGGGACAGGGACCTATGGCTACACCTTC
TRBJ1-5	NA	TRBD1	17	TRBV15	CATSRGPRDRAYQPQHF	TGTGCCACCAGCAGAGGTCCCCGGGACAGGGCTTACCAGCCCCAGCATTTT
TRBJ1-5	NA	NA	12	TRBV12-5	CASGASREPQHF	TGTGCTAGTGGGGCATCCAGGGAGCCCCAGCATTTT
TRBJ2-6	NA	NA	17	TRBV30	CAWSTTTSIYGANVLTF	TGTGCCTGGAGTACGACAACTAGTATATATGGGGCCAACGTCCTGACTTTC
TRBJ2-1	NA	TRBD2	15	TRBV2	CASRTLAGGYNEQFF	TGTGCCAGCAGGACTCTAGCGGGAGGGTACAATGAGCAGTTCTTC
TRBJ2-7	NA	NA	16	TRBV7-8	CASSSQISGISYEQYF	TGTGCCAGCAGCTCCCAAATTTCGGGGATCTCCTACGAGCAGTACTTC
TRBJ2-3	NA	TRBD2	17	TRBV7-2	CASRPGLAGLSTDTQYF	TGTGCCAGCCGACCGGGACTAGCGGGTCTTAGCACAGATACGCAGTATTTT
TRBJ1-6	NA	NA	15	TRBV25-1	CASSAGSSYNSPLHF	TGTGCCAGCAGTGCAGGTAGCTCCTATAATTCACCCCTCCACTTT
TRBJ1-2	NA	NA	15	TRBV5-1	CASSLEAGRRYGYTF	TGCGCCAGCAGCTTGGAAGCAGGCCGACGCTATGGCTACACCTTC
TRBJ1-2	once	NA	14	TRBV7-2	CASSLYRRGDGYTF	TGTGCCAGCAGCTTATATAGGAGGGGAGATGGCTACACCTTC
TRBJ2-1	NA	TRBD2	14	TRBV7-9	CASISMGGDNEQFF	TGTGCCAGCATAAGTATGGGGGGGGACAATGAGCAGTTCTTC
TRBJ1-3	NA	TRBD1	15	TRBV18	CASSRTGTGGNTIYF	TGTGCCAGCTCACGAACAGGGACAGGCGGAAACACCATATATTTT
TRBJ2-1	NA	TRBD1	15	TRBV9	CASSKTGGTYNEQFF	TGTGCCAGCAGCAAGACAGGGGGTACCTACAATGAGCAGTTCTTC
TRBJ1-5	NA	TRBD1	14	TRBV12-5	CASGSDRGNQPQHF	TGTGCTAGTGGCTCGGACAGGGGAAATCAGCCCCAGCATTTT
TRBJ2-1	NA	TRBD1	15	TRBV4-3	CASSQGTGSYNEQFF	TGCGCCAGCAGCCAGGGGACAGGCTCCTACAATGAGCAGTTCTTC
TRBJ2-3	few	TRBD2	11	TRBV20-1	CSGGRALTQYF	TGCAGTGGGGGGAGGGCCCTTACGCAGTATTTT
TRBJ2-2	NA	TRBD2	19	TRBV9	CASSVDQRGGDKDTGELFF	TGTGCCAGCAGCGTAGACCAGCGGGGGGGCGATAAAGACACCGGGGAGCTGTTTTTT
TRBJ1-1	NA	NA	15	TRBV7-2	CASSLVLGPVPEAFF	TGTGCCAGCAGCTTAGTTTTGGGCCCAGTCCCTGAAGCTTTCTTT
TRBJ2-3	NA	TRBD1	17	TRBV2	CASKPPDRESGTDTQYF	TGTGCCAGCAAGCCACCCGACAGGGAAAGTGGGACAGATACGCAGTATTTT
TRBJ1-3	NA	TRBD1	19	TRBV5-6	CASSFERQGAFHSGNTIYF	TGTGCCAGCAGCTTCGAAAGACAGGGGGCTTTTCACTCTGGAAACACCATATATTTT
TRBJ1-4	NA	NA	13	TRBV7-9	CASSRTVNEKLFF	TGTGCCAGCAGTCGGACAGTTAATGAAAAACTGTTTTTT